This TCR beta chain came from a study of regulatory T cells in long-lasting Graves disease (dated by TCRdb to the early 2020s). General notes on the study: Newly diagnosed Graves' disease patients had taken antithyroid drugs for less than 3 months. Patients with persistent Graves' disease were compared with patients with newly diagnosed Graves' disease using TCR sequencing and RNA sequencing of peripheral blood. A total of roughly 35 samples underwent TCR sequencing: some 13 from persistent and around 20 from newly diagnosed Graves' disease patients. The study was conducted in China and was registered as a clinical trial.

General study outcomes and caveats: Because the primary lesion, thyroid tissue, could not be accessed, the study looked at peripheral blood alone. Sequencing and analysis were restricted to the TCR beta chain. More public clonotypes were shared among persistent patients (over 2,500) than among newly diagnosed patients (roughly 960). The authors noted that the small sample size was a limitation that may lower accuracy. Compared with newly diagnosed patients, persistent Graves' disease patients had lower TCR Shannon entropy and fewer highly expanded clones, which suggests clonal expansion.

Preparation of the library involved multiplex PCR. Instrument on record: Illumina HiSeq 4000. TCR beta libraries were built with iRepertoire HTBI primers and Arm-PCR amplification of CDR3 regions. Gel purification was performed on PCR products prior to sequencing. In the authors' own workflow: Gene usage analysis of CDR3 amino acid clonotypes used the approximately 62 TRBV and more than 13 TRBJ segments found across samples. Filtered high-quality paired reads were merged into contigs using COPE and FqMerger. BLAST was used to align contigs to IMGT TRBV, TRBD and TRBJ reference genes, with CDR3 defined following IMGT. Any clonotype with a frequency above 0.1% was counted as a highly expanded clone. Repertoire diversity was measured by Shannon entropy, and V-J evenness by the Gini coefficient. A clonotype found in more than one individual was treated as public. The raw public reads went through TCRdb reprocessing: fastp at Q25, MiXCR clone calling, in-frame beta chains kept. Entries are consolidated by CDR3 protein sequence, retaining the most common genes and DNA. The V and J calls and clone size come from TCRdb's table, not from the authors' own analysis. The sample table records around 500,000 distinct CDR3 sequences; approximately 13% of these occur just once. 8% to 10% of the sample lies in the top ten.

The time point label of this sample denotes: newly diagnosed GD, antithyroid drugs for less than 3 months. For both TCR sequencing and RNA sequencing, RNA was extracted from PBMCs in TRIzol. The diagnosis of Graves' disease followed American Thyroid Association guidelines. Patients were recruited from an endocrinology department in Xi'an, China. Each patient gave 8.5 to 9.5 milliliters of peripheral blood, collected in an EDTA anticoagulant tube. Ficoll Paque Plus density gradient separation was used to isolate PBMCs, and no further T cell sorting was performed. An Agilent 2100 Bioanalyzer and agarose gel were used to assess RNA quality, and a NanoDrop 2000 was used to measure RNA concentration. A remark on this clonotype: Its antigen is currently not known. There are no base qualities to consult, and no much larger clone falls within one base.

These data are also associated with another study on T cells in Graves' hyperthyroidism and ophthalmopathy. That second report states: Stable Graves' hyperthyroidism was defined as no progression to ophthalmopathy during 18 months of follow-up. Hyperthyroidism patients were newly diagnosed, with disease duration under 2 months, and aged 18 to 65 years. Exclusion was applied to patients with uncontrolled infections, other autoimmune diseases, pregnancy or lactation. Clinical symptoms, serum thyroxine and TRAb, thyroid ultrasound, and orbital computed tomography formed the basis for the diagnoses. The first round of RT-PCR for the TCR CDR3 was performed with the HTBI primer set and the Qiagen OneStep RT-PCR kit. Most expanded thyroid clonotypes (frequency above 0.001) were also detected in blood, a finding suggesting that blood repertoires may reflect thyroid immune responses. A model built on a 13 V-J signature distinguished ophthalmopathy from stable hyperthyroidism, reaching around 87% sensitivity and under 84% specificity in cross-validation and 80%/75% in testing. In validation, the model predicted progression to ophthalmopathy a median of about 6.8 months before onset, with approximately 71% sensitivity and 72.22% specificity. TCR V-J signatures able to tell the groups apart were searched for in a discovery cohort of 100 patients, of whom over 40 had Graves' ophthalmopathy and about 60 had stable Graves' hyperthyroidism. Whether ophthalmopathy could be predicted prospectively was tested in an independent validation cohort made up of approximately 19 hyperthyroidism patients plus 17 patients who later progressed to ophthalmopathy. The roughly 100 discovery patients were divided at random into training and test sets in a 7:3 ratio. The study also compared thyroid tissue and blood T-cell repertoires from more than five Graves' hyperthyroidism patients. After sampling, hyperthyroidism patients received methimazole starting at 30 mg daily, and ophthalmopathy patients received high-dose intravenous methylprednisolone. The libraries were constructed in a second round of multiplex PCR and then size-selected and purified. Paired-end sequencing of the libraries was performed with 100 bp reads on an Illumina HiSeq2000. SOAPnuke was used to process the raw data, with reads discarded if the reads contained adapters or uncalled bases, had a mean Phred below 15, or lacked an exact constant-primer or identifier match. COPE v1.2.5 was used to merge the high-quality paired reads, and each unique nucleotide sequence was defined as a clonotype. MiTCR v1.1 was used to align the clonotypes against IMGT TRBV, TRBD and TRBJ reference segments. Analysis was restricted to V-J combinations with a frequency above 0.0001, which covered over 98% of repertoires. The TCS score was defined as the ratio of F50 (clonal expansion) to E x V (chaos), calculated using BLOSUM62-based TCRdist between CDR3 peptides within each V-J. Welch's t-statistics and random forest reduced roughly 530 V-J features to 13, which were used in a naive Bayes classifier (R e1071). No statistical method was used to fix the sample size in advance, and group allocation was not hidden from the investigators. The paper describes TCR Vbeta CDR3 sequencing of some 130 peripheral blood samples, made up of 43 ophthalmopathy patients, roughly 75 hyperthyroidism patients and roughly 17 progressor patients.

Sample: peripheral blood mononuclear cells (PBMCs), taken at new diagnosis, from a patient treated with antithyroid drugs. The sequence derives from a man aged 30 to 39 with Graves disease. Donor details come from another sample of the same person, matched by shared clones.

The bases are TGCAGCGTTGAAGAGAGCTACGAGCAGTACTTC. Its coded protein is CSVEESYEQYF. This sequence uses TRBV29-1 and TRBJ2-7; confidence is insufficient to name the D gene. Reading from cysteine to phenylalanine, the CDR3 counts 11 amino acids. Just the 33-base CDR3 DNA is kept, in frame starting at base 1. From the germline V gene, CDR1 is SQVTM and CDR2 is ANQGSEA. V is clipped by 0 bases and J by 3 bases, and the sequence between their germline boundaries is 3 bases long.